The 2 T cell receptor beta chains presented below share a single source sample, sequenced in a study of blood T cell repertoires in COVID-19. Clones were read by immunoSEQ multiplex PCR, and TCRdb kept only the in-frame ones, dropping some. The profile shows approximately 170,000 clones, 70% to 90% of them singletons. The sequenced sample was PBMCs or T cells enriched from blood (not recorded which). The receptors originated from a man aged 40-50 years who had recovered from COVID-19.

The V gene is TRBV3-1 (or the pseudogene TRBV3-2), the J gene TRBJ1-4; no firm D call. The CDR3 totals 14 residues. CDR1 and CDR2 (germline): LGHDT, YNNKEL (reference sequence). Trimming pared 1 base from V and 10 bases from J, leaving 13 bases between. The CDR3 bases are TGTGCCAGCAGCCAAGTGAGCCTAGAGGGAAAACTGTTTTTT. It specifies CASSQVSLEGKLFF.

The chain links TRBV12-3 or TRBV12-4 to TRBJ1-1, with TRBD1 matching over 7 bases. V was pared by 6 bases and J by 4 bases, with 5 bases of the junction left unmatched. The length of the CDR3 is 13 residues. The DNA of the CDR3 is TGTGCCAGCAGAAGACAGGGAATCACTGAAGCTTTCTTT. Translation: CASRRQGITEAFF.